This is a list of T cell receptor beta chains from one sample in a study of cytomegalovirus exposure and HLA in healthy donors. The table came from immunoSEQ multiplex PCR; TCRdb's copy has only in-frame clones and leaves some out. The sample records 150,000 to 200,000 clones, approximately 70% being singletons. The sample was PBMCs. The receptors derive from a woman aged 25-40 years in good health and CMV-seronegative. Both conserved end residues are part of each CDR3. D genes are given only for firm matches. Not every row has a clone size; where given, it reads once, few, many or a size class.

CDR3nt: TGTGCCAGCAGCCGAACTAGCGGTTCCTACAATGAGCAGTTCTTC; CDR3aa: CASSRTSGSYNEQFF; abundance: -; j_gene: TRBJ2-1; v_gene: TRBV11-2; d_gene: TRBD2
CDR3nt: TGTGCCAGTAGTATTCTAGCGGGAGGGAGAAATACGCAGTATTTT; CDR3aa: CASSILAGGRNTQYF; abundance: -; j_gene: TRBJ2-3; v_gene: TRBV19; d_gene: TRBD2
CDR3nt: TGCGCCAGCAGCCAGGGACAGGCCTACGAGCAGTACTTC; CDR3aa: CASSQGQAYEQYF; abundance: once; j_gene: TRBJ2-7; v_gene: TRBV4-3; d_gene: TRBD1
CDR3nt: TGCGCCAGCAGCCAAGGGGACAGACACGTCACTGAAGCCTTCTTT; CDR3aa: CASSQGDRHVTEAFF; abundance: once; j_gene: TRBJ1-1; v_gene: TRBV4-1; d_gene: TRBD1
CDR3nt: TGCGCCAGCAGCATCCGTAGGGGTTACGAGCAGTACTTC; CDR3aa: CASSIRRGYEQYF; abundance: -; j_gene: TRBJ2-7; v_gene: TRBV5-1; d_gene: -
CDR3nt: TGTGCCAGTAGCAGCAGACAGGCCCCCACTGAAGCTTTCTTT; CDR3aa: CASSSRQAPTEAFF; abundance: -; j_gene: TRBJ1-1; v_gene: TRBV19; d_gene: -
CDR3nt: TGTGCCAGCAGCTTAGTGTACGGGAGAGGATACAATGAGCAGTTCTTC; CDR3aa: CASSLVYGRGYNEQFF; abundance: -; j_gene: TRBJ2-1; v_gene: TRBV7-9; d_gene: -
CDR3nt: TGTGCCAGCAGCGTAGTAAGCGGGACGAACACAGATACGCAGTATTTT; CDR3aa: CASSVVSGTNTDTQYF; abundance: few; j_gene: TRBJ2-3; v_gene: TRBV9; d_gene: TRBD2
CDR3nt: TGTGCCAGCAGCTTAGGGCTGCAGAATGAGCAGTTCTTC; CDR3aa: CASSLGLQNEQFF; abundance: -; j_gene: TRBJ2-1; v_gene: TRBV11-3; d_gene: -
CDR3nt: TGTGCCAGCAGTCCCCGACAGTATCAGCCCCAGCATTTT; CDR3aa: CASSPRQYQPQHF; abundance: few; j_gene: TRBJ1-5; v_gene: TRBV27; d_gene: -
CDR3nt: TGTGCCAGCAGCTTAGGGACAGGGCATGACGAGCAGTACTTC; CDR3aa: CASSLGTGHDEQYF; abundance: -; j_gene: TRBJ2-7; v_gene: TRBV7-2; d_gene: TRBD1
CDR3nt: TGTGCCAGCTCTCCACCAGGACTAGCGGGAGGCTACAATGAGCAGTTCTTC; CDR3aa: CASSPPGLAGGYNEQFF; abundance: -; j_gene: TRBJ2-1; v_gene: TRBV18; d_gene: TRBD2
CDR3nt: TGTGCCAGTAGTAAGCCCCTGGCAGGTCGGCCAGATACGCAGTATTTT; CDR3aa: CASSKPLAGRPDTQYF; abundance: few; j_gene: TRBJ2-3; v_gene: TRBV19; d_gene: -
CDR3nt: TGTGCCAGCAGTTCCGGGACTTCTGGGGCCAACGTCCTGACTTTC; CDR3aa: CASSSGTSGANVLTF; abundance: -; j_gene: TRBJ2-6; v_gene: TRBV6-6; d_gene: -
CDR3nt: TGTGCCAGCTCACCACAGAGGGTAGGGGAGACCCAGTACTTC; CDR3aa: CASSPQRVGETQYF; abundance: -; j_gene: TRBJ2-5; v_gene: TRBV18; d_gene: -
CDR3nt: TGTGCCAGCAGCATAACAGGGCCGAACACTGAAGCTTTCTTT; CDR3aa: CASSITGPNTEAFF; abundance: -; j_gene: TRBJ1-1; v_gene: TRBV7-8; d_gene: -
CDR3nt: TGTGCCAGCAGCGGGGGAGGGCGAGCAACCTACGAGCAGTACTTC; CDR3aa: CASSGGGRATYEQYF; abundance: -; j_gene: TRBJ2-7; v_gene: TRBV5-4; d_gene: TRBD2
CDR3nt: TGTGCCAGTAGTATCGGACCGTGGGACAAGGAGTATGGCTACACCTTC; CDR3aa: CASSIGPWDKEYGYTF; abundance: -; j_gene: TRBJ1-2; v_gene: TRBV19; d_gene: -
CDR3nt: TGTGCCAGCTCCCCAGGTTCGGGGGATAGCAATCAGCCCCAGCATTTT; CDR3aa: CASSPGSGDSNQPQHF; abundance: -; j_gene: TRBJ1-5; v_gene: TRBV18; d_gene: -
CDR3nt: TGTGCCAGCAGCTTGACCGGCGGGACAGGGCTATTCTCTGGGGCCAACGTCCTGACTTTC; CDR3aa: CASSLTGGTGLFSGANVLTF; abundance: -; j_gene: TRBJ2-6; v_gene: TRBV7-8; d_gene: TRBD1
CDR3nt: TGTGCCAGCAGCCCCCTGAGTCGAGAGACCCAGTACTTC; CDR3aa: CASSPLSRETQYF; abundance: -; j_gene: TRBJ2-5; v_gene: TRBV7-8; d_gene: -
CDR3nt: TGTGCCAGCAGCGTATTGAGGGACAGGGGGTACAATGAGCAGTTCTTC; CDR3aa: CASSVLRDRGYNEQFF; abundance: few; j_gene: TRBJ2-1; v_gene: TRBV9; d_gene: TRBD1
CDR3nt: TGTGCCAGCAGCAGAGCAAACACCGGGGAGCTGTTTTTT; CDR3aa: CASSRANTGELFF; abundance: -; j_gene: TRBJ2-2; v_gene: TRBV11-2; d_gene: -
CDR3nt: TGTGCCAGCAGCTTAGATCTTGGGACAGGGACCTACGAGCAGTACTTC; CDR3aa: CASSLDLGTGTYEQYF; abundance: -; j_gene: TRBJ2-7; v_gene: TRBV11-2; d_gene: TRBD1
CDR3nt: TGTGCCAGCAGCTTAGGGGAGGTCGGGGATGGCTACACCTTC; CDR3aa: CASSLGEVGDGYTF; abundance: -; j_gene: TRBJ1-2; v_gene: TRBV13; d_gene: -
CDR3nt: TGTGCCAGCAGTTCCGGGACAGTCCTGCAGACCCAGTACTTC; CDR3aa: CASSSGTVLQTQYF; abundance: -; j_gene: TRBJ2-5; v_gene: TRBV28; d_gene: TRBD1
CDR3nt: TGTGCCAGCAGCTTGGGCGGGAGTGGGACCGGGGAGCTGTTTTTT; CDR3aa: CASSLGGSGTGELFF; abundance: -; j_gene: TRBJ2-2; v_gene: TRBV5-4; d_gene: TRBD2
CDR3nt: TGTGCCAGCAGCGGAACAGCCGGGGGTAGCTCCTACAATGAGCAGTTCTTC; CDR3aa: CASSGTAGGSSYNEQFF; abundance: -; j_gene: TRBJ2-1; v_gene: TRBV11-2; d_gene: -
CDR3nt: TGTGCCAGCAGCCCACGCTGGGGGGCTAACTATGGCTACACCTTC; CDR3aa: CASSPRWGANYGYTF; abundance: -; j_gene: TRBJ1-2; v_gene: TRBV5-8; d_gene: -
CDR3nt: TGTGCCAGCAGATTGGGGACAGGACTTAAATCGTTATGGGTTGCTGAAGCTTTCTTT; CDR3aa: CASRLGTGLKSLWVAEAFF; abundance: few; j_gene: TRBJ1-1; v_gene: TRBV7-9; d_gene: TRBD1
CDR3nt: TGTGCCAGCAGCTTAGGGTCTAGCGGGGGAGGCGAGCAGTACTTC; CDR3aa: CASSLGSSGGGEQYF; abundance: -; j_gene: TRBJ2-7; v_gene: TRBV7-6; d_gene: TRBD2
CDR3nt: TGTGCCAGCAGATCCGACAGGAACACTGAAGCTTTCTTT; CDR3aa: CASRSDRNTEAFF; abundance: -; j_gene: TRBJ1-1; v_gene: TRBV7-9; d_gene: -
CDR3nt: TGCGCCAGCAGCAGACAAGCGGGGGGCTCCTACAATGAGCAGTTCTTC; CDR3aa: CASSRQAGGSYNEQFF; abundance: few; j_gene: TRBJ2-1; v_gene: TRBV5-1; d_gene: TRBD2
CDR3nt: TGTGCCACCCCGGACATAACTGGAAACACCATATATTTT; CDR3aa: CATPDITGNTIYF; abundance: -; j_gene: TRBJ1-3; v_gene: TRBV19; d_gene: -
CDR3nt: TGTGCCACCAGCAGAGACCGGGACAGGGGGACCAATGAGCAGTTCTTC; CDR3aa: CATSRDRDRGTNEQFF; abundance: few; j_gene: TRBJ2-1; v_gene: TRBV15; d_gene: TRBD1
CDR3nt: TGCGCCAGCAGCCAGGCACTAGCGGGGCGGGACGAGCAGTACTTC; CDR3aa: CASSQALAGRDEQYF; abundance: -; j_gene: TRBJ2-7; v_gene: TRBV4-1; d_gene: TRBD2
CDR3nt: TGTGCCAGCTCACCAGGACAGTTAATCTCCTACGAGCAGTACTTC; CDR3aa: CASSPGQLISYEQYF; abundance: -; j_gene: TRBJ2-7; v_gene: TRBV18; d_gene: -
CDR3nt: TGTGCCAGCAGCCCGGGACAGCGGCACGAGCAGTACTTC; CDR3aa: CASSPGQRHEQYF; abundance: few; j_gene: TRBJ2-7; v_gene: TRBV7-8; d_gene: TRBD1
CDR3nt: TGTGCCAGCAGCTTGTTCTCAAGGGGGGGACGGTCAGATACGCAGTATTTT; CDR3aa: CASSLFSRGGRSDTQYF; abundance: -; j_gene: TRBJ2-3; v_gene: TRBV5-6; d_gene: -
CDR3nt: TGCACCAGCAGCCAAGATTGGTCTTGGGAGCGGGGGGAATCCTACGAGCAGTACTTC; CDR3aa: CTSSQDWSWERGESYEQYF; abundance: -; j_gene: TRBJ2-7; v_gene: TRBV1; d_gene: -
CDR3nt: TGCGCCAGCAGCCTGTATACAGGGGATAATGAAAAACTGTTTTTT; CDR3aa: CASSLYTGDNEKLFF; abundance: once; j_gene: TRBJ1-4; v_gene: TRBV5-1; d_gene: TRBD1
CDR3nt: TGTGCCAGCAGCGCCCAGGGGAGTACAGGATCACCCCTCCACTTT; CDR3aa: CASSAQGSTGSPLHF; abundance: -; j_gene: TRBJ1-6; v_gene: TRBV9; d_gene: -
CDR3nt: TGTGCCAGCAGCCCGGGACTAGTCACAGATACGCAGTATTTT; CDR3aa: CASSPGLVTDTQYF; abundance: -; j_gene: TRBJ2-3; v_gene: TRBV6-6; d_gene: TRBD2
CDR3nt: TGTGCCAGCTCACCACCGGGACTACAGGGTTTCAGTAACTATGGCTACACCTTC; CDR3aa: CASSPPGLQGFSNYGYTF; abundance: -; j_gene: TRBJ1-2; v_gene: TRBV18; d_gene: -
CDR3nt: TGTGCCAGCAGCTTATCATTAGGACTAGCGGGCAATGAGCAGTTCTTC; CDR3aa: CASSLSLGLAGNEQFF; abundance: -; j_gene: TRBJ2-1; v_gene: TRBV7-6; d_gene: TRBD2
CDR3nt: TGTGCCAGCTCGGACAGGATGAACACTGAAGCTTTCTTT; CDR3aa: CASSDRMNTEAFF; abundance: -; j_gene: TRBJ1-1; v_gene: TRBV7-9; d_gene: TRBD1
CDR3nt: TGTGCCAGCAGCCTTGGGCGCGGGACGACCGGGGAGCTGTTTTTT; CDR3aa: CASSLGRGTTGELFF; abundance: few; j_gene: TRBJ2-2; v_gene: TRBV7-2; d_gene: -